A single sample is the source of the 10 T cell receptor beta chains below, sequenced in a study of CD8 T cells in Susac syndrome. An amount of RNA that ranged from about 0.45 to 1 ug was reverse transcribed with random hexamers. MiXCR was run by TCRdb on the immunoSEQ multiplex PCR reads, yielding one entry per CDR3 protein. Here the sample spans about 300,000 distinct CDR3 sequences, approximately 89% being singletons. Sequenced input: CD8+ T cells from PBMCs. These receptors came from a human donor with multiple sclerosis.

The chain has TRBV7-9 and TRBJ2-1, with 9 nucleotides matching TRBD2. V gave up 7 bases and J gave up 7 bases; unmatched junction bases: 17. Germline lookup yields CDR1 SEHNR and CDR2 FQNEAQ (reference sequence). The CDR3 has 17 amino acids. CDR3 residues: CASTTLTSGPQANEQFF. Here the CDR3 DNA reads TGTGCCAGCACCACCCTGACTAGCGGACCCCAGGCGAATGAGCAGTTCTTC.

V is TRBV19 and J is TRBJ2-4, with TRBD1 as a possible D gene (6 bases). The CDR3 totals 16 residues. Germline values: CDR1 LNHDA, CDR2 SQIVND (reference sequence). Trimming took 1 base from V and 1 from J, leaving 11 bases between them. CDR3 in amino acids: CASSIGGRGAKNIQYF. In DNA, the CDR3 is TGTGCCAGTAGTATAGGTGGCAGGGGTGCCAAAAACATTCAGTACTTC.

The chain links TRBV5-1 to TRBJ2-7, with 8 bases that match TRBD1. Per germline, CDR1 SGHRS and CDR2 YFSETQ. V lost 6 bases and J lost 4; bases outside the gene matches: 18. The CDR3 sequence is 17 residues long. The CDR3 spells CASIGWSGTGKSYEQYF. The CDR3 nucleotides read TGCGCCAGCATCGGTTGGTCAGGGACAGGAAAAAGTTACGAGCAGTACTTC.

The table lists this clonotype with a count of one. This chain links TRBV6-1 with TRBJ2-2, with D maybe TRBD1 (5 bases). This CDR3 comprises 13 residues. CDR1 is MNHNS and CDR2 is SASEGT in the germline V gene. The V end lost 4 bases, the J end lost 7 bases, and 10 bases lay between the germline ends. CDR3 DNA: TGTGCCAGCAGTGCGTTACAGGACGGGGAGCTGTTTTTT. As protein: CASSALQDGELFF.

The chain uses TRBV9 and TRBJ2-5; TRBD2 agrees at 7 bases. Trimming cost V 3 bases and J 1 base; bases outside gene matches: 9. The CDR3 consists of 16 residues. Germline loops: CDR1 SGDLS, CDR2 YYNGEE. This chain's CDR3 is CASSEKVSGFQETQYF. CDR3 in DNA: TGTGCCAGCAGCGAAAAGGTTAGCGGGTTCCAAGAGACCCAGTACTTC.

The genes are TRBV30 and TRBJ2-1, with D hard to call. Trimming took 1 base from V and 8 from J, leaving 12 bases between them. The CDR3 extends over 13 amino acids. Germline V lookup: CDR1 GTSNPN, CDR2 SVGIG (reference sequence). The CDR3 here is CAWSEMLLDEQFF. DNA of the CDR3: TGTGCCTGGAGTGAAATGCTCCTGGATGAGCAGTTCTTC.

The rearrangement uses TRBV28 and TRBJ1-1; tentatively, D is TRBD1 (5 bases). CDR1 is MDHEN and CDR2 is SYDVKM in the germline V gene. The CDR3 is made up of 12 amino acids. Trimming shortened V by 7 bases and J by 0 bases, and 6 bases separated the two germline ends. Here the CDR3 DNA reads TGTGCCAGCACGGACATGAACACTGAAGCTTTCTTT. Encoded protein: CASTDMNTEAFF.

In DNA form, the CDR3 reads TGTGCCTGGAGCGAACTAGCGGGAGGTTTTAGGACCCAGTACTTC. This codes for CAWSELAGGFRTQYF. This rearrangement joins TRBV30 to TRBJ2-5; TRBD2 agrees at 12 bases. Germline values: CDR1 GTSNPN, CDR2 SVGIG (reference sequence). This CDR3 is 15 amino acids long. J lost 7 bases, V lost 3 bases, and 9 bases had no gene match.

The genes are TRBV6-4 and TRBJ2-3; a weak D match, TRBD2 (5 bases). CDR1 and CDR2 (germline): MRHNA, SNTAGT. The CDR3 sequence is 15 residues long. Trimming took off 3 bases at V and 0 bases at J, with 10 bases between the two ends. The CDR3 region has the DNA TGTGCCAGCAGTGATTCCGCGGGTAGCACAGATACGCAGTATTTT. Translated: CASSDSAGSTDTQYF.

This chain links TRBV20-1 with TRBJ2-1; 8 bases fit TRBD2. The CDR3 consists of 13 residues. With V trimmed by 3 bases and J by 7 bases, 5 bases remained unmatched. Germline CDR1 is DFQATT and CDR2 is SNEGSKA (reference sequence). The CDR3 DNA reads TGCAGTGCTAGTGACGGCGGGGGGAATGAGCAGTTCTTC. Protein sequence: CSASDGGGNEQFF.